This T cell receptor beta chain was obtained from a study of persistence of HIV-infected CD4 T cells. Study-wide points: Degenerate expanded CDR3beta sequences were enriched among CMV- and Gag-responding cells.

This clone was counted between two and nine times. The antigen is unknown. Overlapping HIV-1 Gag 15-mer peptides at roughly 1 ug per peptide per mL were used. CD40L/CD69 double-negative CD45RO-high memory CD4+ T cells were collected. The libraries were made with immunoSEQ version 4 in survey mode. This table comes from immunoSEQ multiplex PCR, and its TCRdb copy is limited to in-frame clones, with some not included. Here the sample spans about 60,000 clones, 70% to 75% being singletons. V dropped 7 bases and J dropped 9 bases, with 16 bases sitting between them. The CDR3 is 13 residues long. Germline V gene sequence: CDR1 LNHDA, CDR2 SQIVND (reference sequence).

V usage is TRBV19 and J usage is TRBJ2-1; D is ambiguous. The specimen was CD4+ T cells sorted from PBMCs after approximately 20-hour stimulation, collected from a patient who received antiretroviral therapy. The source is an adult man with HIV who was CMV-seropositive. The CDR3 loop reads CASMWRPEGEQFF. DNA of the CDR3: TGTGCCAGTATGTGGAGACCCGAAGGTGAGCAGTTCTTC.